This section outlines one T cell receptor beta chain sequence together with its context. This clone's antigen is unknown. Base qualities were left out, and no much larger clone turns up one base away. The immunoSEQ Assay, a bias-controlled multiplex PCR, was used to amplify TCRbeta CDR3 regions from genomic DNA. On the study's bioinformatics: The number of nucleated cells in each sample was estimated from the amplification of reference gene primers within the assay. To quantify the absolute abundance of each unique TCRbeta CDR3 rearrangement, sequence reads were collapsed and filtered. For each sample, productive Simpson clonality was calculated as the square root of Simpson's diversity index across productive rearrangements. The source is immuneACCESS, and TCRdb retained only in-frame sequences with V and J called. Part of the clones is not carried over; for the studies checked, unresolved V genes explain less than half of this, and the remainder is unexplained. That table gives V, J and clone size, and the DNA gave D and trimming. Recorded for this sample are 99,000 or so clones; roughly 84% of them occurred a single time. Around 13% of the sample belongs to the ten largest clones.

CDR1 MNHEY and CDR2 SVGAGI were looked up in the germline V gene. The junction carries 15 bases between V and J, which are trimmed by 7 bases and 5 bases respectively. From the cysteine through the phenylalanine, the CDR3 covers 15 amino acids. Just the 45-base CDR3 DNA is kept, in frame starting at base 1. These data originate in a study of blood T cell repertoires in COVID-19 (dated by TCRdb to the early 2020s). Regarding the study in general: The collaborator samples originated in the United States, Italy and Spain and spanned the acute and convalescent phases of COVID-19. Subjects who had been exposed to COVID-19, were actively infected with it, or had recovered from it provided the deeply sampled blood TCRbeta repertoires that made up the dataset. The repertoires were released in a freely available public database intended as a resource for research on the immune response to SARS-CoV-2. Nearly every sample came with metadata listing a de-identified subject ID, COVID-19 status, age in years and sex. The samples were drawn from the first 160 participants of the ongoing ImmuneRACE study and from 950 to 1,500 subjects provided by 6 global collaborators. Where available, HLA class I and class II types were taken from metadata supplied by the sample provider and were not determined by assay-based typing. The prospective study material was composed of cDNA or gDNA derived from T cells, B-cell-depleted T cells, or PBMCs.

Whole blood was collected in K2EDTA tubes by collaborating institutions according to the institutions' own protocols. For TCRbeta analysis, collaborators shipped samples as frozen whole blood, isolated PBMCs, or DNA extracted from either of those sample types. The investigation overall reported the following: How much clinical and demographic metadata was included differed by source and by participant, and the metadata was provided uncurated.

Sample: peripheral blood. The receptor comes from a woman aged 55-69 years in a cohort sampled during active or convalescent COVID-19. Rearrangement joined TRBV6-5 to TRBJ1-6; a tentative D match to TRBD1 spans 5 bases. The bases are TGTGCCAGCATCCTCAGGGCGGCGAATAATTCACCCCTCCACTTT. This codes for CASILRAANNSPLHF.